What follows are 17 T cell receptor beta chains derived from one specimen sequenced in a study of OX40 agonist ivuxolimab in advanced cancers. Sequencing used immunoSEQ multiplex PCR; TCRdb keeps in-frame clones, though not all of them. The table shows tens of thousands of clones, with 90% to 95% occurring only once. Sequencing used CD4+ or CD8+ T cells sorted from blood, obtained in a trial of the OX40 agonist ivuxolimab. These receptors were taken from an adult with an advanced solid tumor such as melanoma, head and neck, liver or kidney cancer.

The genes are TRBV19 and TRBJ1-1; D remains unclear. The germline V and J ends were trimmed by 3 bases and 1 base, with 9 bases remaining between them. In germline, CDR1 is LNHDA, CDR2 SQIVND (reference sequence). CDR3 length: 14 amino acids. The DNA of the CDR3 is TGTGCCAGTAGTATTGGTTGGAAGAACACTGAAGCTTTCTTT. Translation gives CASSIGWKNTEAFF.

The DNA for the CDR3 is TGTGCCAGCAGCCCAAAGGCCGGGACAGGGTTGTCCGGGGAGCTGTTTTTT. It is translated as CASSPKAGTGLSGELFF. The rearrangement joins TRBV9 to TRBJ2-2; 9 nucleotides line up with TRBD1. The CDR3 loop spans 17 amino acids. The V and J ends lost 4 bases and 6 bases, in that order; junction bases with no gene match: 13. Germline CDR1 is SGDLS and CDR2 is YYNGEE.

This clone was counted once. This chain links TRBV2 with TRBJ2-5, with unresolved D. Trimming took off 9 bases at V and 0 bases at J, with 8 bases between the two ends. Per germline, CDR1 SNHLY and CDR2 FYNNEI. There are 12 residues in the CDR3. DNA of the CDR3: TGTGCCAGTACAGAGTACCAAGAGACCCAGTACTTC. Its translation is CASTEYQETQYF.

The gene calls are TRBV10-3 and TRBJ2-3; 8 bases are shared with TRBD2. V trimming: 2 bases; J trimming: 3 bases; junction bases outside the gene matches: 16. CDR3 size: 19 residues. In germline, CDR1 is ENHRY, CDR2 SYGVKD. CDR3 nucleotides: TGTGCCATCAGTGAGGCCGGACTTGCGCGGGAGGTCGCTACAGATACGCAGTATTTT. The encoded protein is CAISEAGLAREVATDTQYF.

The table lists this clone with a few counts. The V call is TRBV9, the J call TRBJ1-4; D not resolved. Germline CDR1 SGDLS, CDR2 YYNGEE. The CDR3 spans 15 residues. V was cut by 4 bases and J by 4 bases, with 14 bases left in between. DNA for the CDR3: TGTGCCAGCAGCCCCTCGATGGAGGATAATGAAAAACTGTTTTTT. Amino acids: CASSPSMEDNEKLFF.

V gene TRBV15 combines with J gene TRBJ2-7; TRBD1 agrees at 7 bases. Germline V gene lookup returns CDR1 LNHNV and CDR2 YYDKDF (reference sequence). The CDR3 loop spans 12 amino acids. V dropped 5 bases and J dropped 7; count of bases not matched to a gene: 5. The CDR3 DNA reads as TGTGCCACCAGCGTGACAGGGTTTGAGCAGTACGTC. Translation gives CATSVTGFEQYV.

The rearrangement links TRBV7-2 to TRBJ1-1, with D uncertain. V lost 5 bases and J 1 base, leaving 14 bases between the germline ends. Germline CDR1 reads SGHTA; CDR2 reads FQGNSA. The CDR3 consists of 15 residues. The CDR3 nucleotides are TGTGCCAGCAGCGCCTACCACTACGCGAACACTGAAGCTTTCTTT. This sequence encodes CASSAYHYANTEAFF.

The chain employs TRBV7-6 and TRBJ1-1; no firm D call. CDR3 length: 13 amino acids. Germline CDR1 SGHVS, CDR2 FNYEAQ. The germline V and J ends were trimmed by 5 bases and 8 bases, with 15 bases remaining between them. The DNA for the CDR3 is TGTGCCAGCAGCCCAACCCAGTACGAGGAAGCTTTCTTT. Its protein product is CASSPTQYEEAFF.

Judged by abundance, this clone is medium-sized. The V gene is TRBV6-1, the J gene TRBJ2-5, with 11 bases lining up with TRBD2. CDR1 and CDR2 (germline): MNHNS, SASEGT. Trimming took 3 bases from V and 2 from J; bases not matched to a gene: 2. The CDR3 covers 15 residues. The DNA of the CDR3 is TGTGCCAGCAGTGAGGCTAGCGGGGGGCAAGAGACCCAGTACTTC. Translation gives CASSEASGGQETQYF.

This chain connects TRBV27 to TRBJ2-2; no clear D. V was pared by 0 bases and J by 7 bases, with 12 bases between. The CDR3 totals 15 residues. The germline CDR1 and CDR2 sequences are MNHEY and SMNVEV (reference sequence). The CDR3 sequence: CASSLSGSGIGELFF. DNA of the CDR3: TGTGCCAGCAGTTTATCGGGGTCCGGCATCGGGGAGCTGTTTTTT.

This chain connects TRBV7-9 to TRBJ1-4, with 9 bases lining up with TRBD1. V was pared by 5 bases and J by 6 bases, with 7 bases of the junction left unmatched. The CDR3 spans 15 residues. Germline loops: CDR1 SEHNR, CDR2 FQNEAQ (reference sequence). The CDR3 sequence: CASSPRQGEDEKLFF. Written as DNA, the CDR3 is TGTGCCAGCAGCCCGCGACAGGGGGAGGATGAAAAACTGTTTTTT.

This rearrangement joins TRBV28 to TRBJ2-7; D is perhaps TRBD2 (6 bases). Trimming shortened V by 1 base and J by 3 bases, and 10 bases separated the two germline ends. The germline V gene has CDR1 MDHEN and CDR2 SYDVKM. The CDR3 has 14 amino acids. The CDR3 loop reads CASSLLGRSYEQYF. The CDR3 nucleotides read TGTGCCAGCAGTTTATTAGGGAGGAGCTACGAGCAGTACTTC.

This rearrangement joins TRBV9 to TRBJ2-3, with TRBD2 identical over 7 bases. J gave up 4 bases and V 0 bases, and 5 bases lay outside the gene matches. Per germline, CDR1 SGDLS and CDR2 YYNGEE. CDR3 length equals 15 residues. CDR3 loop: CASSVDGRAADTQYF. CDR3 coding DNA: TGTGCCAGCAGCGTAGATGGGAGGGCAGCAGATACGCAGTATTTT.

The rearrangement uses TRBV9 and TRBJ2-1; 7 bases align to TRBD1. With 7 bases clipped from V and 5 bases from J, the junction kept 6 bases outside the gene matches. This CDR3 is 13 amino acids long. Germline V gene data show CDR1 as SGDLS and CDR2 as YYNGEE. CDR3 nucleotide sequence: TGTGCCAGCGGGACAGTAAACCACAATGAGCAGTTCTTC. Its translation: CASGTVNHNEQFF.

V gene TRBV9 combines with J gene TRBJ1-1, with D possibly matching TRBD1 (5 bases). Germline CDR1 and CDR2: SGDLS and YYNGEE. There are 12 residues in the CDR3. The V gene lost 4 bases and the J gene lost 1 base, with 5 bases spanning the gap. CDR3 in DNA: TGTGCCAGCAGCCAGGGGAACACTGAAGCTTTCTTT. Its translation is CASSQGNTEAFF.

The J gene is TRBJ2-1, the V gene TRBV4-2; 8 bases are shared with TRBD2. Germline values: CDR1 LGHNA, CDR2 YNFKEQ. The CDR3 has 17 amino acids. With 1 base clipped from V and 4 bases from J, the junction kept 9 bases outside the gene matches. The CDR3 region is CASSQVGAAGGYNEQFF. In DNA, the CDR3 is TGTGCCAGCAGCCAAGTTGGCGCCGCGGGGGGATACAATGAGCAGTTCTTC.

The rearrangement uses TRBV15 and TRBJ2-1, with TRBD2 matching over 11 bases. The CDR3 totals 15 residues. Germline V gene data show CDR1 as LNHNV and CDR2 as YYDKDF (reference sequence). The ends lost 5 bases at V and 5 bases at J; junction bases unmatched: 5. The DNA of the CDR3 is TGTGCCACCAGCTTACCACTAGCGGGAGACAATGAGCAGTTCTTC. It is translated as CATSLPLAGDNEQFF.